These 24 T cell receptor beta chains were all obtained from the same sample, sequenced in a study of shared clonotypes between healthy human individuals. Data came from immunoSEQ multiplex PCR; TCRdb stores just in-frame clones and leaves some out. The repertoire holds fewer than 1 million clones, 96% seen once, with 0.2% to 0.25% in the top ten. Naive CD8 cells were CD45RO-negative, positively selected for CCR7, excluding terminally differentiated effector memory CD45RA+ cells. Sequencing used naive CD8+ T cells sorted from blood. The origin of the receptors is a man younger than 45 in good health.

The gene calls are TRBV7-9 and TRBJ1-1, with 9 bases fitting TRBD1. Losses at the gene ends were 8 bases for V and 5 bases for J; bases not matched to a gene: 6. Germline V gene data show CDR1 as SEHNR and CDR2 as FQNEAQ (reference sequence). The CDR3 loop spans 13 amino acids. CDR3 region: CASQQGAGTEAFF. DNA for the CDR3: TGTGCCAGCCAACAGGGGGCAGGAACTGAAGCTTTCTTT.

The chain employs TRBV29-1 and TRBJ1-1, with D tentatively TRBD1 (5 bases). The germline gives CDR1 SQVTM, CDR2 ANQGSEA. Trimming removed 1 base from V and 0 bases from J, with 12 bases in between. The CDR3 has 15 residues. The CDR3 region is CSVEASGRVNTEAFF. CDR3 bases: TGCAGCGTTGAAGCGTCGGGCAGGGTGAACACTGAAGCTTTCTTT.

The chain joins TRBV29-1 to TRBJ2-5; possibly TRBD2 for D (5 bases). Trimming pared 7 bases from V and 4 bases from J, leaving 16 bases between. The CDR3 has 13 residues. Germline V lookup: CDR1 SQVTM, CDR2 ANQGSEA. CDR3 residues: CSGTPGTGETQYF. As DNA, the CDR3 is TGCAGCGGTACCCCGGGAACCGGAGAGACCCAGTACTTC.

The chain uses TRBV19 and TRBJ2-2, with 7 bases aligning to TRBD1. Germline loops: CDR1 LNHDA, CDR2 SQIVND (reference sequence). The CDR3 runs to 17 residues. V lost 0 bases, J lost 5 bases, and 9 bases stayed unmatched. CDR3 sequence (DNA): TGTGCCAGTAGTATAGATCGGGACAGAGAGAGTACCGGGGAGCTGTTTTTT. This codes for CASSIDRDRESTGELFF.

Concerning this clone: Other DNA sequences in this sample translate to the same CDR3. The V gene is TRBV27, the J gene TRBJ2-1; D possibly corresponds to TRBD1 (6 bases). This CDR3 spans 11 amino acids. CDR1 MNHEY and CDR2 SMNVEV come from the germline V gene (reference sequence). Trimming shortened V by 7 bases and J by 8 bases, and 9 bases separated the two germline ends. In DNA form, the CDR3 reads TGTGCCAGCAAGAGGGGGTATGAGCAGTTCTTC. As protein: CASKRGYEQFF.

The chain has TRBV9 and TRBJ2-3; 7 bases agree with TRBD2. The V and J ends lost 4 bases and 1 base, in that order; junction bases with no gene match: 9. Germline assignment: CDR1 SGDLS and CDR2 YYNGEE. The CDR3 consists of 16 residues. This CDR3 reads CASSLREGRGTDTQYF. CDR3 coding DNA: TGTGCCAGCAGCCTAAGGGAGGGCCGGGGCACAGATACGCAGTATTTT.

The chain couples TRBV29-1 to TRBJ2-5; D is ambiguous. Trimming shortened V by 7 bases and J by 2 bases, and 5 bases separated the two germline ends. There are 10 residues in the CDR3. Germline lookup yields CDR1 SQVTM and CDR2 ANQGSEA. The CDR3 region has the DNA TGCAGCGCCGTACAAGAGACCCAGTACTTC. Protein: CSAVQETQYF.

V gene TRBV9 combines with J gene TRBJ2-1, with 7 bases that match TRBD2. In germline, CDR1 is SGDLS, CDR2 YYNGEE. The CDR3 runs to 17 residues. The V gene end was trimmed by 1 base and the J gene end by 7 bases; junction bases not matched to a gene: 14. The CDR3 protein is CASSVYVSGGMGNEQFF. CDR3 DNA: TGTGCCAGCAGCGTATATGTTTCGGGAGGAATGGGGAATGAGCAGTTCTTC.

This rearrangement joins TRBV2 to TRBJ2-6; the D is unclear. The CDR3 sequence is 17 residues long. Looked up from germline, CDR1 is SNHLY and CDR2 is FYNNEI. V shed 10 bases and J shed 0 bases, with 19 bases lying between them. CDR3 DNA: TGTGCCAACTTAGGCAGACCCGAATTCTCTGGGGCCAACGTCCTGACTTTC. Translating it yields CANLGRPEFSGANVLTF. Looking up the rest from reference TRBV2 and TRBJ2-6 gives the full variable domain: EPEVTQTPSHQVTQMGQEVILRCVPISNHLYFYWYRQILGQKVEFLVSFYNNEISEKSEIFDDQFSVERPDGSNFTLKIRSTKLEDSAMYFCANLGRPEFSGANVLTFGAGSRLTVL.

The rearrangement uses TRBV18 and TRBJ2-7; perhaps D is TRBD1 or TRBD2 (5 bases each). Trimming left V 5 bases short and J 2 bases short, with 22 bases between. The CDR3 covers 17 residues. Germline assignment: CDR1 KGHSH and CDR2 LQKENI. CDR3 in amino acids: CASSFQGLGDYPYEQYF. Written as DNA, the CDR3 is TGTGCCAGCTCATTCCAGGGTTTGGGTGACTACCCCTACGAGCAGTACTTC.

Worth noting for this clone: In the same sample, other DNA sequences code for this CDR3. The chain combines TRBV7-9 with TRBJ2-7; tentatively, D is TRBD1 (5 bases). V was trimmed by 4 bases and J by 4 bases, leaving 8 bases between them. Germline assignment: CDR1 SEHNR and CDR2 FQNEAQ (reference sequence). This CDR3 is built from 12 residues. CDR3 in amino acids: CASSSQGYEQYF. The DNA of the CDR3 is TGTGCCAGCAGCTCTCAGGGTTACGAGCAGTACTTC.

The chain joins TRBV6-5 to TRBJ2-3, with D perhaps TRBD2 (7 bases). With 2 bases removed from V and 6 bases from J, the gap between germline ends came to 15 bases. CDR1 and CDR2 (germline): MNHEY, SVGAGI. The length of the CDR3 is 15 residues. The CDR3 sequence: CASSYLAGAGDTQYF. CDR3 nucleotide sequence: TGTGCCAGCAGTTACCTTGCGGGGGCTGGGGATACGCAGTATTTT.

This rearrangement joins TRBV7-2 to TRBJ1-1; a possible D gene is TRBD1 (5 bases). The CDR3 sequence is 14 residues long. CDR1 and CDR2 (germline): SGHTA, FQGNSA. V gave up 7 bases and J gave up 5 bases, with 17 bases separating them. The CDR3 DNA reads as TGTGCCAGCACCTACGAAGGGGTTGGGACTGAAGCTTTCTTT. It encodes CASTYEGVGTEAFF.

The genes are TRBV27 and TRBJ2-7; TRBD2 aligns across 12 bases. CDR1 is MNHEY, CDR2 SMNVEV, per germline (reference sequence). V lost 10 bases to trimming and J lost 4 bases; unmatched junction nucleotides: 14. The CDR3 is 16 residues long. CDR3 region: CATTGLAGGPRYEQYF. The CDR3 DNA reads as TGTGCCACCACCGGGCTAGCGGGAGGGCCTCGGTACGAGCAGTACTTC.

The genes are TRBV7-6 and TRBJ2-1; D gene uncertain. The CDR3 runs to 12 residues. The V gene lost 3 bases and the J gene lost 5 bases, with 5 bases spanning the gap. Germline V gene data show CDR1 as SGHVS and CDR2 as FNYEAQ. CDR3 protein: CASSFANNEQFF. The CDR3 DNA reads TGTGCCAGCAGCTTTGCCAACAATGAGCAGTTCTTC.

This clone was seen once. V usage is TRBV9 and J usage is TRBJ1-2; D might be TRBD1 (5 bases). Germline values: CDR1 SGDLS, CDR2 YYNGEE. CDR3 length: 14 residues. Trimming pared 3 bases from V and 4 bases from J, leaving 13 bases between. CDR3 sequence (DNA): TGTGCCAGCAGCGCCTACGGGGCGACCTATGGCTACACCTTC. Translation gives CASSAYGATYGYTF.

This clone was counted once. The V call is TRBV10-1, the J call TRBJ2-7; 12 bases are shared with TRBD2. CDR3 length equals 18 residues. Germline CDR1 reads WNHNN; CDR2 reads SYGVQD (reference sequence). J was trimmed by 2 bases and V by 2 bases; bases with no gene match: 10. This CDR3 is CASSEGTSGPRGTYEQYF. Written as DNA, the CDR3 is TGCGCCAGCAGTGAGGGGACTAGCGGGCCCCGTGGGACCTACGAGCAGTACTTC.

This chain joins TRBV9 and TRBJ2-7; the match to TRBD2 covers 9 bases. The germline CDR1 and CDR2 sequences are SGDLS and YYNGEE. This CDR3 is 16 amino acids long. The trim removed 3 bases at V and 4 bases at J, leaving 11 bases unmatched. The CDR3 loop is CASSAAAGGPGYEQYF. CDR3 nucleotides: TGTGCCAGCAGCGCTGCGGCGGGAGGGCCGGGGTACGAGCAGTACTTC. Using reference TRBV9 and TRBJ2-7 for the parts outside the CDR3, the full variable domain is DSGVTQTPKHLITATGQRVTLRCSPRSGDLSVYWYQQSLDQGLQFLIQYYNGEERAKGNILERFSAQQFPDLHSELNLSSLELGDSALYFCASSAAAGGPGYEQYFGPGTRLTVT.

This chain uses TRBV5-4 with TRBJ2-7, with 11 bases fitting TRBD2. Germline trimming cut 4 bases from V and 1 base from J; bases unmatched to any gene: 10. The CDR3 is 17 amino acids. Germline-derived CDR1 and CDR2 are SGHNT and YYREEE (reference sequence). CDR3 in amino acids: CASSPTSGTTFSYEQYF. The CDR3 DNA follows: TGTGCCAGCAGCCCGACTAGCGGGACTACCTTTTCCTACGAGCAGTACTTC.

This clone is a singleton in its sample. The rearrangement uses TRBV4-1 and TRBJ2-2, with TRBD2 matching 10 bases. CDR3 length equals 18 residues. CDR1 MGHRA and CDR2 YSYEKL come from the germline V gene. V was clipped by 1 base and J by 7 bases; unmatched bases: 12. This chain's CDR3 is CASSQGTLAGVPNGELFF. In DNA, the CDR3 is TGCGCCAGCAGCCAAGGTACTCTAGCGGGGGTCCCCAACGGGGAGCTGTTTTTT.

The chain is built from TRBV30 and TRBJ2-1; a possible D gene is TRBD2 (7 bases). This CDR3 has 15 residues. Trimming left V 2 bases short and J 5 bases short, with 16 bases between. Germline values: CDR1 GTSNPN, CDR2 SVGIG (reference sequence). CDR3 region: CAWSPERGQHNEQFF. DNA of the CDR3: TGTGCCTGGAGTCCGGAGCGGGGACAACACAATGAGCAGTTCTTC.

This chain joins TRBV27 and TRBJ2-1; D uncertain. Germline values: CDR1 MNHEY, CDR2 SMNVEV (reference sequence). The CDR3 has 14 amino acids. Trimming took off 8 bases at V and 2 bases at J, with 13 bases between the two ends. CDR3 nucleotides: TGTGCCAGCGGTATTATGGGGACCTACAATGAGCAGTTCTTC. It yields the protein CASGIMGTYNEQFF.

This chain connects TRBV2 to TRBJ2-7, with D possibly being TRBD1 (8 bases). Per germline, CDR1 SNHLY and CDR2 FYNNEI. This CDR3 is 15 amino acids long. V lost 6 bases, J lost 2 bases, and 17 bases lay in between. The CDR3 protein is CASSPGQAGAYEQYF. For the CDR3, the DNA is TGTGCCAGCAGCCCGGGACAGGCGGGGGCCTACGAGCAGTACTTC.

This clone was detected a few times. The gene calls are TRBV6-1 and TRBJ1-2, with 10 bases identical to TRBD1. This CDR3 contains 14 residues. CDR1 and CDR2 from the germline V gene are MNHNS and SASEGT. Germline trimming cut 5 bases from V and 5 bases from J; bases unmatched to any gene: 5. CDR3 sequence (DNA): TGTGCCAGCAGTCCGACAGGGGGCGGTTATGGCTACACCTTC. It is translated as CASSPTGGGYGYTF.